This T cell receptor beta chain was profiled in a study of blood T cell repertoires in COVID-19. Trimming left V 3 bases short and J 1 base short, with 6 bases between. There are 13 residues in the CDR3. Per the germline V gene, CDR1 is DFQATT and CDR2 is SNEGSKA (reference sequence). Clones were read by immunoSEQ multiplex PCR, and TCRdb kept only the in-frame ones, dropping some. The data contain 130,000 to 150,000 clones, about 88% of them singletons. The sample was peripheral blood. This clonotype was sampled from a human donor with acute or convalescent COVID-19. The donor label of this sample is uncertain. The chain links TRBV20-1 to TRBJ2-2; D is ambiguous. The CDR3 nucleotides read TGCAGTGCTAGTGCCGGGAACACCGGGGAGCTGTTTTTT. Translating gives CSASAGNTGELFF.